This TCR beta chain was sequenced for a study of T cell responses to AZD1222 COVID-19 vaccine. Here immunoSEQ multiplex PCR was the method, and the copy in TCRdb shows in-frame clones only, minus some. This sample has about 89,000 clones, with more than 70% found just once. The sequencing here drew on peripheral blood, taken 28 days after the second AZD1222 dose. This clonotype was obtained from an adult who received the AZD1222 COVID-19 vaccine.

CDR3 DNA: TGTGCCACCAGTGACCGTGGACCGGACTATGGCTACACCTTC. This codes for CATSDRGPDYGYTF. This sequence joins TRBV24-1 and TRBJ1-2; the D is unclear. V was shortened by 4 bases and J by 3 bases, with 11 bases between the two germline ends. Germline V lookup: CDR1 KGHDR, CDR2 SFDVKD. This CDR3 is built from 14 residues.